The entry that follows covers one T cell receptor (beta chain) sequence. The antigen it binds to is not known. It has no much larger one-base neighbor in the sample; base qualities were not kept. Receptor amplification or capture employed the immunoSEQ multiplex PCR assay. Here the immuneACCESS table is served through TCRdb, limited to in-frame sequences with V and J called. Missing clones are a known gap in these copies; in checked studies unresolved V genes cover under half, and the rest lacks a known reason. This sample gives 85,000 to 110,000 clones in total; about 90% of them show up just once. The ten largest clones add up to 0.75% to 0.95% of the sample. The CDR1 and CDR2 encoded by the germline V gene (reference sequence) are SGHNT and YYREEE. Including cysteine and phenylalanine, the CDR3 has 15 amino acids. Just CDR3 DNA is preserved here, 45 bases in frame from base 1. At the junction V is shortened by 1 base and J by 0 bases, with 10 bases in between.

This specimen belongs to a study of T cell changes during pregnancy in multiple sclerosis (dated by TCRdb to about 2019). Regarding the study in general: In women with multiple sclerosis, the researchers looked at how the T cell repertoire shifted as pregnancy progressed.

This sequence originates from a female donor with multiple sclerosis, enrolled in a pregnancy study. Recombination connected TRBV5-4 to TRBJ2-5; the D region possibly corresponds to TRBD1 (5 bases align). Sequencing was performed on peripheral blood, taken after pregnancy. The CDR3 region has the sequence CASSLLQGHQETQYF. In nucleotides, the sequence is TGTGCCAGCAGCTTGTTGCAGGGCCACCAAGAGACCCAGTACTTC.